One and the same sample provided the 26 T cell receptor beta chains below, sequenced in a study of PD-1 blockade in mismatch repair-deficient tumors. Data came from immunoSEQ multiplex PCR; TCRdb stores just in-frame clones and leaves some out. The top ten hold over 4.5% of the sample, which has about 68,000 clones, almost 80% seen once. Sequences were derived from peripheral blood, sampled 2 weeks after starting pembrolizumab. All receptors come from an adult with mismatch repair-deficient cancer.

The rearrangement joins TRBV11-3 to TRBJ2-4; D may be TRBD1 or TRBD2 (5 bases each). From germline, CDR1 is SGHNT and CDR2 YENEEA. This CDR3 comprises 16 residues. Trimming removed 4 bases at V and 7 bases at J, with 20 bases between. The chain's CDR3 is CASSSTSQWGSNIQYF. The CDR3 nucleotides read TGTGCCAGCAGCTCTACCTCTCAGTGGGGGTCGAACATTCAGTACTTC.

The V gene is TRBV11-2, the J gene TRBJ2-7, with D possibly matching TRBD2 (7 bases). This CDR3 comprises 15 residues. The germline V and J ends were trimmed by 1 base and 4 bases, with 14 bases remaining between them. The germline gives CDR1 SGHAT, CDR2 FQNNGV. DNA for the CDR3: TGTGCCAGCAGCTTAGGGGGGGGCGCGATATACGAGCAGTACTTC. Residues: CASSLGGGAIYEQYF.

This chain connects TRBV5-3 to TRBJ2-5; 9 bases are shared with TRBD1. TRBV5-3 is an ORF for which the function is uncertain. The CDR3 contains 15 residues. The trim removed 2 bases at V and 2 bases at J, leaving 4 bases unmatched. CDR3 protein: CARSFGQGTQETQYF. The CDR3 bases are TGTGCCAGAAGCTTCGGACAGGGGACTCAAGAGACCCAGTACTTC.

The gene calls are TRBV11-2 and TRBJ1-2; D remains unclear. V lost 2 bases and J 5 bases, leaving 12 bases between the germline ends. CDR3 length equals 14 residues. The germline V gene has CDR1 SGHAT and CDR2 FQNNGV. The CDR3 DNA reads as TGTGCCAGCAGCTTAAGTCGGCAGGCTTATGGCTACACCTTC. Its protein is CASSLSRQAYGYTF.

The chain recombines TRBV4-1 with TRBJ1-5; 8 bases are shared with TRBD1. V dropped 1 base and J dropped 9; count of bases not matched to a gene: 11. Germline assignment: CDR1 MGHRA and CDR2 YSYEKL. The CDR3 runs 16 residues. The CDR3 DNA follows: TGCGCCAGCAGCCAAGGACAGGGGACGATAGATAGGCCCCAGCATTTT. Translating gives CASSQGQGTIDRPQHF.

This clone came up once. The V and J genes are TRBV29-1 and TRBJ2-7; TRBD2 matches at 8 bases. Germline V gene lookup returns CDR1 SQVTM and CDR2 ANQGSEA. J gave up 5 bases and V 3 bases, and 3 bases lay outside the gene matches. This CDR3 comprises 12 residues. The DNA for the CDR3 is TGCAGCGTTGACGGACTAGCCAACGAGCAGTACTTC. Translation gives CSVDGLANEQYF.

With regard to this clone: Germline and junction disagree at one end, which may indicate a read error. The rearrangement joins TRBV19 to TRBJ2-2, with 9 bases fitting TRBD2. Germline V CDR1 and CDR2: LNHDA, SQIVND (reference sequence). CDR3 size: 15 residues. CDR3 coding DNA: TGTGCCAGTTATAGCGGGAGCTCGAAGACCGGGGAGCTGTTTTTT. It translates to CASYSGSSKTGELFF.

This clone was recorded a few times. The chain employs TRBV30 and TRBJ2-6, with 11 nucleotides matching TRBD2. This CDR3 is 15 amino acids long. After removal of 3 bases from V and 5 bases from J, the junction contained 3 bases not matched to a gene. Germline assignment: CDR1 GTSNPN and CDR2 SVGIG (reference sequence). This CDR3 reads CAWSLAGGRANVLTF. The CDR3 region has the DNA TGTGCCTGGAGCCTAGCGGGAGGTAGGGCCAACGTCCTGACTTTC.

The CDR3 nucleotides are TGTGCCAGTAATGTCAAGTGGGCCACCGGGGAGCTGTTTTTT. Its protein is CASNVKWATGELFF. This chain links TRBV19 with TRBJ2-2; no definite D call. Trimming took off 7 bases at V and 4 bases at J, with 13 bases between the two ends. The CDR3 runs 14 residues. Per the germline V gene, CDR1 is LNHDA and CDR2 is SQIVND (reference sequence). Full variable domain (remainder filled in from reference TRBV19 and TRBJ2-2): DGGITQSPKYLFRKEGQNVTLSCEQNLNHDAMYWYRQDPGQGLRLIYYSQIVNDFQKGDIAEGYSVSREKKESFPLTVTSAQKNPTAFYLCASNVKWATGELFFGEGSRLTVL.

The chain recombines TRBV19 with TRBJ1-5; 8 bases fit TRBD1. This CDR3 comprises 15 residues. V lost 6 bases and J lost 4; bases outside the gene matches: 8. The germline gives CDR1 LNHDA, CDR2 SQIVND (reference sequence). The CDR3 is CASSKQGGGNQPQHF. In DNA, the CDR3 is TGTGCCAGTAGCAAACAGGGGGGAGGAAATCAGCCCCAGCATTTT.

Here the CDR3 reads CASSYLSASGSYEQYF. The CDR3 DNA reads as TGTGCCAGCAGCTACCTCTCGGCTAGCGGGAGTTACGAGCAGTACTTC. The chain couples TRBV7-9 to TRBJ2-7, with 10 bases that match TRBD2. The CDR3 has 16 residues. The V gene end was trimmed by 4 bases and the J gene end by 4 bases; junction bases not matched to a gene: 10. Germline V gene sequence: CDR1 SEHNR, CDR2 FQNEAQ (reference sequence).

This clone has a single count. The genes are TRBV5-6 and TRBJ2-7; 8 bases align to TRBD1. Trimming removed 0 bases from V and 1 base from J; junction bases left unmatched: 0. The germline gives CDR1 SGHDT, CDR2 YYEEEE. The CDR3 runs to 14 residues. CDR3 nucleotides: TGTGCCAGCAGCTTGGGACAGGGGTCCTACGAGCAGTACTTC. Translation gives CASSLGQGSYEQYF.

The chain uses TRBV5-4 and TRBJ1-1; D gene uncertain. The germline V gene encodes CDR1 SGHNT and CDR2 YYREEE (reference sequence). The CDR3 runs 15 residues. Trimming removed 0 bases at V and 5 bases at J, with 14 bases between. The CDR3 DNA sequence: TGTGCCAGCAGCTTGGGGGTATCGGCAGGAACTGAAGCTTTCTTT. Translated: CASSLGVSAGTEAFF. Combining the CDR3 with reference TRBV5-4 and TRBJ1-1 gives the whole variable domain ETGVTQSPTHLIKTRGQQVTLRCSSQSGHNTVSWYQQALGQGPQFIFQYYREEENGRGNFPPRFSGLQFPNYSSELNVNALELDDSALYLCASSLGVSAGTEAFFGQGTRLTVV.

The V call is TRBV14, the J call TRBJ2-2; 10 bases agree with TRBD1. The CDR3 spans 17 residues. Germline V lookup: CDR1 SGHDN, CDR2 FVKESK. After removal of 1 base from V and 6 bases from J, the junction contained 8 bases not matched to a gene. The CDR3 DNA is TGTGCCAGCAGCCAAGTGGGACAGGGGATCGTGGCCGGGGAGCTGTTTTTT. Translation gives CASSQVGQGIVAGELFF.

CDR3 DNA: TGTGCCAGCAGATCGGCGGGTGACTACGAGCAGTACTTC. Translation gives CASRSAGDYEQYF. V and J are TRBV5-6 and TRBJ2-7; TRBD2 is a possible D gene (5 bases). CDR1 is SGHDT and CDR2 is YYEEEE in the germline V gene. The CDR3 totals 13 residues. V dropped 5 bases and J dropped 3 bases, with 12 bases sitting between them.

There are a few counts of this clone. V and J are TRBV19 and TRBJ2-1; 7 positions agree with TRBD2. Germline assignment: CDR1 LNHDA and CDR2 SQIVND (reference sequence). V gave up 7 bases and J gave up 4 bases; unmatched junction bases: 4. The CDR3 covers 13 residues. CDR3 loop: CASTTSRYNEQFF. The CDR3 DNA reads as TGTGCCAGTACGACTAGCAGGTACAATGAGCAGTTCTTC.

The sample holds a few counts of this clone. The rearrangement links TRBV4-3 to TRBJ2-1; 8 bases map to TRBD2. Germline-derived CDR1 and CDR2 are LGHNA and YSLEER. The CDR3 consists of 13 residues. The J segment lost 12 bases and the V segment lost 2 bases, leaving 6 bases of the junction unmatched. In DNA, the CDR3 is TGCGCCAGCAGCCAAACCCCTGGGACTAGGCAGTTCTTC. This codes for CASSQTPGTRQFF.

This chain connects TRBV7-9 to TRBJ1-1, with D possibly being TRBD1 (6 bases). The V gene's germline CDR1 is SEHNR and CDR2 FQNEAQ (reference sequence). The CDR3 has 14 amino acids. V lost 4 bases to trimming and J lost 4 bases, with 13 bases between them. The CDR3 DNA is TGTGCCAGCAGCTCCCTGGGGGGCAGCACTGAAGCTTTCTTT. Translating gives CASSSLGGSTEAFF.

This chain connects TRBV4-1 to TRBJ1-5, with D unclear. Looked up from germline, CDR1 is MGHRA and CDR2 is YSYEKL. The CDR3 length is 16 residues. V lost 0 bases and J 6 bases, leaving 15 bases between the germline ends. CDR3 coding DNA: TGCGCCAGCAGCCAAGAAGAAGGGTTGGTAAGTCAGCCCCAGCATTTT. This translates into CASSQEEGLVSQPQHF.

The chain carries TRBV7-2 and TRBJ2-1; D ambiguous. Between the trimmed V and J ends, which lost 1 base and 0 bases, there was a span of 7 bases. CDR1 SGHTA and CDR2 FQGNSA come from the germline V gene. This CDR3 has 15 residues. This chain's CDR3 is CASSLDASSYNEQFF. For the CDR3, the DNA is TGTGCCAGCAGCTTAGATGCTAGCTCCTACAATGAGCAGTTCTTC.

The chain has TRBV6-5 and TRBJ1-1; D uncertain. This CDR3 is built from 15 residues. V was cut by 3 bases and J by 1 base, with 12 bases left in between. Per germline, CDR1 MNHEY and CDR2 SVGAGI. CDR3 amino acids: CASSYRREANTEAFF. The CDR3 nucleotides are TGTGCCAGCAGTTATCGGCGGGAAGCGAACACTGAAGCTTTCTTT.

The CDR3 DNA sequence: TGTGCCAGCAGCTTATCAATAGGGCACGAGCAGTACTTC. This codes for CASSLSIGHEQYF. The chain joins TRBV7-3 to TRBJ2-7; D is unresolved. This CDR3 is 13 amino acids long. V lost 2 bases to trimming and J lost 5 bases, with 10 bases between them. Germline CDR1 reads SGHTA; CDR2 reads FQGTGA.

The V call is TRBV27, the J call TRBJ1-1; D perhaps matches TRBD1 (5 bases). Trimming took 3 bases from V and 5 from J, leaving 16 bases between them. Germline V gives CDR1 MNHEY, CDR2 SMNVEV (reference sequence). The CDR3 has 15 amino acids. The CDR3 sequence: CASSFSIYRYTEAFF. CDR3 in DNA: TGTGCCAGCAGTTTCTCCATATACAGGTATACTGAAGCTTTCTTT.

V and J are TRBV25-1 and TRBJ1-2, with a possible D match to TRBD1 (5 bases). The V and J ends lost 8 bases and 12 bases respectively, with 13 bases between them. Germline values: CDR1 MGHDK, CDR2 SYGVNS. This CDR3 region has 10 residues. CDR3 nucleotide sequence: TGTGCCAGCGGCCCCACAGGCGACACCTTC. It yields the protein CASGPTGDTF.

V and J are TRBV5-1 and TRBJ2-2, with TRBD1 matching over 8 bases. The V and J ends lost 4 bases and 6 bases, in that order; junction bases with no gene match: 8. The CDR3 is made up of 15 amino acids. In germline, CDR1 is SGHRS, CDR2 YFSETQ. The CDR3 nucleotides read TGCGCCAGCAGCACGGACAGGGTCGGGGCCGGGGAGCTGTTTTTT. This gives the protein CASSTDRVGAGELFF.

This clone was found a few times. This chain uses TRBV27 with TRBJ2-7; the D gene is possibly TRBD2 (6 bases). V was cut by 10 bases and J by 4 bases, with 11 bases left in between. This CDR3 has 11 amino acids. Germline lookup yields CDR1 MNHEY and CDR2 SMNVEV (reference sequence). The CDR3 nucleotides are TGTGCCACCCAGGGACTTTACGAGCAGTACTTC. Its translation is CATQGLYEQYF.